The source of this T cell receptor (beta chain) is a study of cytomegalovirus exposure and HLA in healthy donors. Points from the study as a whole: Usually a TCR sequence was rare, but some public TCRs were found in many donors. A reported reduction in N-insertions relative to the approximately 600-donor mean was seen in an Asian-associated ancestry cluster in a later analysis.

With 60 Vbeta and 13 Jbeta primers, the PCR was carried out. Assay used: immunoSEQ multiplex PCR; TCRdb lists only in-frame clones, some missing. In the table there are about 140,000 clones, over 80% of which are singletons. J gave up 6 bases and V 5 bases, and 6 bases lay outside the gene matches. This CDR3 is 13 amino acids long. Germline V gives CDR1 MDHEN, CDR2 SYDVKM. Concerning this clone: Antigen unknown.

The receptor was derived from a woman aged 30 to 39 in good health and CMV-seronegative. The chain carries TRBV28 and TRBJ1-1, with 7 nucleotides matching TRBD1. The sample taken for sequencing was PBMCs. The DNA of the CDR3 is TGTGCCAGCAGTCGACAGGGTTACTCTGAAGCTTTCTTT. Protein product: CASSRQGYSEAFF.